This note documents a single T cell receptor (beta chain) sequence. This sample was included in a study of control samples from healthy donors and cancer patients. Clones were read by immunoSEQ multiplex PCR, and TCRdb kept only the in-frame ones, dropping some. Of over 150,000 clones detected, approximately 94% appear once; the ten largest clones hold approximately 1.5%. The CDR3 covers 15 residues. J was trimmed by 4 bases and V by 0 bases; bases with no gene match: 5. Germline V gene data show CDR1 as SGHKS and CDR2 as YYEKEE (reference sequence). The V call is TRBV5-5, the J call TRBJ2-3, with 7 nucleotides matching TRBD2. The sample was blood. This TCR derives from a woman younger than 35 in good health. As DNA, the CDR3 is TGTGCCAGCAGCTTGGGAATGGGAGGGTCAGATACGCAGTATTTT. Its protein is CASSLGMGGSDTQYF.